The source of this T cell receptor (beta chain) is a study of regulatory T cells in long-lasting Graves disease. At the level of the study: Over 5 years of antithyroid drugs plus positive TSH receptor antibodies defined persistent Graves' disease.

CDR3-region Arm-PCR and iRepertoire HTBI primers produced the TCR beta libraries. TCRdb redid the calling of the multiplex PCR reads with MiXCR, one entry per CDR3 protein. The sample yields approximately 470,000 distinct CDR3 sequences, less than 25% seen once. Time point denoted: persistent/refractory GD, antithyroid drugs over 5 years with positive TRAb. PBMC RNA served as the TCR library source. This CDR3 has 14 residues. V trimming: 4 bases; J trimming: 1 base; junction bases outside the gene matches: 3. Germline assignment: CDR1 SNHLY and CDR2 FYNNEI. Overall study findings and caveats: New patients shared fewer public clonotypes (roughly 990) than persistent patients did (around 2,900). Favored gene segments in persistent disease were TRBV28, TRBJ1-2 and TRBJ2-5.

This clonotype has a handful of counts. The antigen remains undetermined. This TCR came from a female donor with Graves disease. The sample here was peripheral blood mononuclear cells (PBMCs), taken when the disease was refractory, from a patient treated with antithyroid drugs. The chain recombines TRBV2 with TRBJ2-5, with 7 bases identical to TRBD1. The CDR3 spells CASSGRDSQETQYF. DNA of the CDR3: TGTGCCAGCAGTGGACGGGACAGCCAAGAGACCCAGTACTTC.